This TCR beta chain was obtained from a study of blood T cell repertoires in COVID-19 (TCRdb year 2020). For the wider study: Samples covering the acute and convalescent phases of COVID-19 were provided by collaborators in the United States, Italy and Spain. The material from the prospective study consisted of cDNA or gDNA derived from T cells, B-cell-depleted T cells, or PBMCs. Deeply sampled blood TCRbeta repertoires from subjects exposed to, actively infected with, or recovered from COVID-19 were included in the dataset. The repertoires were released in a freely available public database intended as a resource for research on the immune response to SARS-CoV-2. The samples were drawn from two sources: the first 160 participants of the ongoing ImmuneRACE study, and some 1,300 subjects contributed by 6 global collaborators. A de-identified subject ID, COVID-19 status, age in years and sex were almost always included in the sample metadata. Where available, HLA class I and class II types were obtained from metadata supplied by the sample provider rather than from assay-based typing.

Collaborating institutions collected whole blood in K2EDTA tubes following their own protocols. For TCRbeta analysis, collaborators shipped samples in one of three forms: frozen whole blood, isolated PBMCs, or DNA extracted from either of those sample types. The investigation overall reported the following: The quantity of clinical and demographic metadata differed by source and by participant and was supplied without curation.

Worth noting for this clone: The antigen this receptor binds is unknown. Per-base quality was not reported, and no clone a single base away is much larger than it.

The germline V gene (reference sequence) specifies GTSNPN as CDR1 and SVGIG as CDR2. The CDR3 holds 13 amino acids from the cysteine to the phenylalanine. Only the CDR3 region is kept as DNA, spanning 39 bases read in frame from base 1. At the junction V is shortened by 2 bases and J by 4 bases, with 11 bases in between. The immunoSEQ Assay, a bias-controlled multiplex PCR, was used to amplify TCRbeta CDR3 regions from genomic DNA. Turning to the authors' computational methods: The number of nucleated cells in each sample was estimated by amplification of reference gene primers within the assay. To quantify the absolute abundance of each unique TCRbeta CDR3 rearrangement, sequence reads were collapsed and filtered. For each sample, productive Simpson clonality was calculated as the square root of Simpson's diversity index across productive rearrangements. Held by TCRdb, this immuneACCESS table contains in-frame sequences only and omits some clones. Under half of the omission traces to an unresolved V gene where checked; the cause of the rest is unknown. The V and J calls and clone size were taken over from that table, and D and trimming were inferred from the DNA. Across this sample there are 70,000 or so clones, with 85% seen only once. The biggest ten clones account for roughly 32% of the sample.

Rearrangement joined TRBV30 to TRBJ1-2, with a weak D call of TRBD1 (6 bases match). The material sequenced was peripheral blood. The receptor was derived from a woman older than 75 with active or convalescent COVID-19. The DNA sequence is given as TGTGCCTGGAGTTCCGACAGGTTCTATGGCTACACCTTC. This yields the protein CAWSSDRFYGYTF.